This TCR beta chain was sequenced for a study of T-cell reconstitution after alpha-beta-depleted transplantation in children. Study-wide results and caveats: The origin of alpha-beta T cells about two months after transplant was reportedly several hundred expanded graft clones. T-cell numbers and diversity one year post-transplant derived largely from freshly generated T cells.

In this sample, this clonotype turned up many times. What it binds is unknown. A library of TCRbeta sequences, prepared with unique molecular identifiers, was generated. MiXCR, run by TCRdb on the PCR reads, gives a single entry per CDR3 protein. The sample consists of roughly 30,000 distinct CDR3 sequences, 5% to 7% of them appearing once. This CDR3 has 15 amino acids. The junction had 5 bases not matched to a gene; V was cut back by 6 bases and J by 1 base. From germline, CDR1 is SEHNR and CDR2 FQNEAQ (reference sequence). The rearrangement joins TRBV7-9 to TRBJ2-3; 9 bases map to TRBD1. The TCR was taken from a child in the first two years of life who had a stem cell transplant for acute myeloid leukemia, so the T cells may come from the graft donor. This sample comprised peripheral blood, obtained 60 days after TCRalphabeta/CD19-depleted stem cell transplant. In nucleotides, the CDR3 is TGTGCCAGCAGGCCCCGGGACAGGGGCACAGATACGCAGTATTTT. This encodes CASRPRDRGTDTQYF.